The rows below give T cell receptor beta chains drawn from one sample of a study of shared clonotypes between healthy human individuals. Only in-frame clones appear in the TCRdb table, and some are missing; sequencing was by immunoSEQ multiplex PCR. The table has around 550,000 clones, 90% to 97% seen once. Sample: naive CD4+ T cells sorted from blood. These TCRs come from a woman in her 30s in good health. Both conserved end residues are part of each CDR3. The order of the fields is D gene, J gene, clone size, V gene, CDR3 DNA, CDR3 protein. D genes are given only for firm matches. Clone size, where shown, is once, few, many, or a class for clones that have expanded.

TRBD2	TRBJ2-5	once	TRBV29-1	TGCAGCGTAGGGACTAGCGGTTTCCAAGAGACCCAGTACTTC	CSVGTSGFQETQYF
TRBD2	TRBJ2-5	NA	TRBV9	TGTGCCAGCAGCCCGCGGACTAGCGTGCAAGAGACCCAGTACTTC	CASSPRTSVQETQYF
NA	TRBJ2-7	NA	TRBV11-2	TGTGCCAGCAGCTTTCTGGGGGGTGGTGGGGAGCAGTACTTC	CASSFLGGGGEQYF
NA	TRBJ1-1	NA	TRBV2	TGTGCCAGCAGCGGATGGGCGAACACTGAAGCTTTCTTT	CASSGWANTEAFF
TRBD2	TRBJ2-7	NA	TRBV19	TGTGCCAGTAGTATAGCAGCGGGAGTCGGTTACGAGCAGTACTTC	CASSIAAGVGYEQYF
NA	TRBJ2-7	NA	TRBV20-1	TGCAGTGCTCCCTCAGGAGAGCAGTACTTC	CSAPSGEQYF
NA	TRBJ2-3	NA	TRBV18	TGTGCCAGCTCACCTAGAGCGGGCACAGATACGCAGTATTTT	CASSPRAGTDTQYF
TRBD1	TRBJ2-7	NA	TRBV28	TGTGCCAGCAGTCCAGCCGGGACAGGGTCCTACGAGCAGTACTTC	CASSPAGTGSYEQYF
NA	TRBJ2-3	NA	TRBV5-1	TGCGCCACTTCGACTGGAGCAGATACGCAGTATTTT	CATSTGADTQYF
TRBD2	TRBJ2-5	once	TRBV10-1	TGCGCCAGCAGTGAGGAGTCGGGACTAGCGACCCAAGAGACCCAGTACTTC	CASSEESGLATQETQYF
NA	TRBJ1-6	NA	TRBV28	TGTGCCGGTGGCAGGGGCAATTCACCCCTCCACTTT	CAGGRGNSPLHF
NA	TRBJ1-2	NA	TRBV7-3	TGTGCCAGCAGTCCAAAGGAGAATCGGTGGGGCTACACCTTC	CASSPKENRWGYTF
NA	TRBJ2-7	NA	TRBV11-2	TGTGCCAGCAGCCCCCGGACAGCCAGTTTCTCCTACGAGCAGTACTTC	CASSPRTASFSYEQYF
NA	TRBJ1-5	NA	TRBV18	TGTGCCAGCTCACCAACGAATAGCAATCAGCCCCAGCATTTT	CASSPTNSNQPQHF
NA	TRBJ1-4	NA	TRBV18	TGTGCCAGCTCATCCCCAGGGGTATATAATGAAAAACTGTTTTTT	CASSSPGVYNEKLFF
NA	TRBJ2-3	NA	TRBV5-6	TGTGCCAGCAGTCATCGGACCATATTAAGCACAGATACGCAGTATTTT	CASSHRTILSTDTQYF
TRBD1	TRBJ1-4	NA	TRBV19	TGTGCCAGTACAGGACAGGGGGTGGCTTCTAATGAAAAACTGTTTTTT	CASTGQGVASNEKLFF
TRBD2	TRBJ2-7	once	TRBV28	TGTGTTAGCGGGACGCCCTACGAGCAGTACTTC	CVSGTPYEQYF
TRBD2	TRBJ2-3	NA	TRBV4-2	TGTGCCAGCAGCAGGACTAGCGGGAGCCGCACAGATACGCAGTATTTT	CASSRTSGSRTDTQYF
NA	TRBJ2-2	once	TRBV28	TGTGCCAGCATCACCACCCCCCGGGTGAACACCGGGGAGCTGTTTTTT	CASITTPRVNTGELFF
TRBD1	TRBJ2-7	NA	TRBV6-6	TGTGCCAGCAGGGGACAGGGTTCCTACGAGCAGTACTTC	CASRGQGSYEQYF
NA	TRBJ1-4	NA	TRBV5-5	TGTGCCAGCAGCTTGGGCGTCGGAAATGAAAAACTGTTTTTT	CASSLGVGNEKLFF
TRBD2	TRBJ2-7	NA	TRBV4-1	TGCGCCAGCAGCCAAGATCAGCTAGCGGGCTGGGGGGAGCAGTACTTC	CASSQDQLAGWGEQYF
NA	TRBJ2-2	NA	TRBV21-1	TGTGCCAGCAGCAAAGAAGCGCGGGAGGCCACATTTAATTACACCGGGGAGCTGTTTTTT	CASSKEAREATFNYTGELFF
NA	TRBJ1-5	NA	TRBV9	TGTGCCAGCAGCGTAGGTACAGTGAGCAATCAGCCCCAGCATTTT	CASSVGTVSNQPQHF
NA	TRBJ2-1	NA	TRBV27	TGTGCCAGCAGTTTCTGGGATAGATTTAATGAGCAGTTCTTC	CASSFWDRFNEQFF
NA	TRBJ2-1	NA	TRBV5-1	TGCGCCAGCAGCTCTTCAACGTACAGCTCCTACAATGAGCAGTTCTTC	CASSSSTYSSYNEQFF
NA	TRBJ1-5	NA	TRBV11-2	TGTGCCAGCAGCTTAGAGACTCACGGCCGCCAGCCCCAGCATTTT	CASSLETHGRQPQHF
TRBD2	TRBJ2-7	NA	TRBV9	TGTGCCAGCAGCGTAGAGGTAGCGGGAAGAAACGAGCAGTACTTC	CASSVEVAGRNEQYF
NA	TRBJ2-2	NA	TRBV19	TGTGCCAGTAGTGCTGGGGAGCTGTTTTTT	CASSAGELFF
TRBD1	TRBJ2-7	NA	TRBV6-6	TGTGCCAGCAGTTCATCACAGGGGGGTGACGAGCAGTACTTC	CASSSSQGGDEQYF
TRBD1	TRBJ1-3	NA	TRBV25-1	TGTGCCAGCAGTGCCCGGACAGGGCGGATTCCTGGAAACACCATATATTTT	CASSARTGRIPGNTIYF
TRBD2	TRBJ2-7	once	TRBV28	TGTGCCAGCAGTTCTGGCGGGAGATCCTACGAGCAGTACTTC	CASSSGGRSYEQYF
TRBD2	TRBJ2-4	NA	TRBV4-1	TGCGCCAGCAGCCAATTTAGCGGGAGCATAGCCAAAAACATTCAGTACTTC	CASSQFSGSIAKNIQYF
NA	TRBJ1-6	NA	TRBV27	TGTGCCAGCAGTTTAGGTCCCCAGGGGCGTAATTCACCCCTCCACTTT	CASSLGPQGRNSPLHF
NA	TRBJ2-4	NA	TRBV9	TGTGCCAGCAGCGCCGACGGGACTGGCATTCAGTACTTC	CASSADGTGIQYF
TRBD1	TRBJ2-7	NA	TRBV11-2	TGTGCCAGCAGCCGAGGACAGGGAGTAAGGTACGAGCAGTACTTC	CASSRGQGVRYEQYF
TRBD2	TRBJ2-7	NA	TRBV6-1	TGTGCCAGCAGTGGGGGACTAGCGGGGATCTCCTACGAGCAGTACTTC	CASSGGLAGISYEQYF
NA	TRBJ1-5	NA	TRBV19	TGTGCCAGTAGATTCGGGATGGCAGGGCCTCTCAATCAGCCCCAGCATTTT	CASRFGMAGPLNQPQHF
NA	TRBJ2-5	NA	TRBV5-1	TGCGCCAGCAGCTTGGAAAGTCAAGAGACCCAGTACTTC	CASSLESQETQYF
NA	TRBJ2-3	NA	TRBV9	TGTGCCAGCAGCGTAGGGAGTCCAGATACGCAGTATTTT	CASSVGSPDTQYF
NA	TRBJ1-1	NA	TRBV6-6	TGTGCCAGCATCCCGGGCTCAAAAGCCACTGAAGCTTTCTTT	CASIPGSKATEAFF
NA	TRBJ1-5	NA	TRBV6-5	TGTGCCAGCAGCAACAGGGTGTCGGAGCCCCAGCATTTT	CASSNRVSEPQHF
TRBD2	TRBJ2-7	NA	TRBV27	TGTGCCAGCAGTCAGTTTATAGCGGGATCCTCCTACGAGCAGTACTTC	CASSQFIAGSSYEQYF
TRBD2	TRBJ2-5	NA	TRBV28	TGTGCCAGCAGTCCTCTGACTAGCGGGAGGGCCGAGACCCAGTACTTC	CASSPLTSGRAETQYF
NA	TRBJ2-3	NA	TRBV18	TGTGCCAGCTCACAGACAGGTACTAACACAGATACGCAGTATTTT	CASSQTGTNTDTQYF
TRBD2	TRBJ2-3	once	TRBV10-1	TGCGCCAGCACCTCCGGGACTAGCGGGGAAACTAGCACAGATACGCAGTATTTT	CASTSGTSGETSTDTQYF
NA	TRBJ2-1	NA	TRBV20-1	TGCAGCACTAGCTTCGTGGAGCAGTTCTTC	CSTSFVEQFF